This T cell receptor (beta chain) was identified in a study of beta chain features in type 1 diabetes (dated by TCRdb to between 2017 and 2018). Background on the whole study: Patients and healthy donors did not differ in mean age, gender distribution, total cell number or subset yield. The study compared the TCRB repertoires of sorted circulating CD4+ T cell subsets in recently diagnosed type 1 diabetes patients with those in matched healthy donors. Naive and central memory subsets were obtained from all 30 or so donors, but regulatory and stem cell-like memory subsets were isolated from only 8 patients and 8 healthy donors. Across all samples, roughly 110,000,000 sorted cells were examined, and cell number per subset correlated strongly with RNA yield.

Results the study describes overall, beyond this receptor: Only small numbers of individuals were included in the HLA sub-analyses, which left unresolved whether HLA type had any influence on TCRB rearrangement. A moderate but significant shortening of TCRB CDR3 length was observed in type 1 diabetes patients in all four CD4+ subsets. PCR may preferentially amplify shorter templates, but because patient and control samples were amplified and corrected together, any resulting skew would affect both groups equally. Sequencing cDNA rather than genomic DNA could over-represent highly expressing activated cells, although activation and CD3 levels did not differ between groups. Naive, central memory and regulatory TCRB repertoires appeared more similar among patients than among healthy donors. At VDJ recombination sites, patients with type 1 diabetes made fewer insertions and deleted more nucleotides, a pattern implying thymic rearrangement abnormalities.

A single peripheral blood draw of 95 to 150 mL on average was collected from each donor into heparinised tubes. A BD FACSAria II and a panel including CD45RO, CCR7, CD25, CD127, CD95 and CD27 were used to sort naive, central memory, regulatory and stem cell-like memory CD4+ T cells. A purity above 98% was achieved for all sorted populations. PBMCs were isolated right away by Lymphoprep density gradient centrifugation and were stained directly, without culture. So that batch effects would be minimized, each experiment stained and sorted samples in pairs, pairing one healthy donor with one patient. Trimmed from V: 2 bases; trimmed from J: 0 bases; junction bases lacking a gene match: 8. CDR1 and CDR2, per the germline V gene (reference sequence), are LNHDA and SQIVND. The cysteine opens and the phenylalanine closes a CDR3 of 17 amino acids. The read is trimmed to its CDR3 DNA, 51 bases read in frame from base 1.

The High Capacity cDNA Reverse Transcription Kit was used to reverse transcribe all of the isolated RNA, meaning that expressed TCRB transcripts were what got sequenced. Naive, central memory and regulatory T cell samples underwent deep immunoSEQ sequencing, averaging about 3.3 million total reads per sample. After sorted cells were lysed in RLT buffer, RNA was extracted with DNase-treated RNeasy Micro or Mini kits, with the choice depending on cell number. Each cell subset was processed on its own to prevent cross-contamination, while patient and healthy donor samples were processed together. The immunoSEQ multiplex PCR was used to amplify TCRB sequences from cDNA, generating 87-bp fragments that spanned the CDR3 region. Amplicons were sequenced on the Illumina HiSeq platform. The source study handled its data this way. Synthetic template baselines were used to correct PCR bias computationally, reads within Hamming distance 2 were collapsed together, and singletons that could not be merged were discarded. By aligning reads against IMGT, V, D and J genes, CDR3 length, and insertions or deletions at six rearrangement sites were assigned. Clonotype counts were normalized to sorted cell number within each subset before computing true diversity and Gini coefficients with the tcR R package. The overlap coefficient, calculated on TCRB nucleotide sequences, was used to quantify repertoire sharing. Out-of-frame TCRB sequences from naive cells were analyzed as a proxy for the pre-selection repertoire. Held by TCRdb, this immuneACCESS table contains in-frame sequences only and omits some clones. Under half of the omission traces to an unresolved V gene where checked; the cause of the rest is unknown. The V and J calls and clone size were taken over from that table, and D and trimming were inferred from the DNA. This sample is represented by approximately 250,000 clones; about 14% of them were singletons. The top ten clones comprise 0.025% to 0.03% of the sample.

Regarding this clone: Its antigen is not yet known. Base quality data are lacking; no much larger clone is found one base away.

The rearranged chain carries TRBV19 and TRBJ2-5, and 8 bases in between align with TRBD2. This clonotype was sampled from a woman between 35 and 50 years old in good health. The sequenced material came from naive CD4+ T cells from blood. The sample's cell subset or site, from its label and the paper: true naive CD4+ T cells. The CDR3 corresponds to CASSITALAANQETQYF. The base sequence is TGTGCCAGTAGTATAACGGCACTAGCGGCTAACCAAGAGACCCAGTACTTC. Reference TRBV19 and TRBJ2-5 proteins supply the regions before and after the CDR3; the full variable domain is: DGGITQSPKYLFRKEGQNVTLSCEQNLNHDAMYWYRQDPGQGLRLIYYSQIVNDFQKGDIAEGYSVSREKKESFPLTVTSAQKNPTAFYLCASSITALAANQETQYFGPGTRLLVL.